A selection of T cell receptor beta chains follows, all from one sample in a study of shared clonotypes between healthy human individuals. Here immunoSEQ multiplex PCR was the method, and the copy in TCRdb shows in-frame clones only, minus some. The profile shows roughly 2.1 million clones, approximately 94% of them singletons. The specimen was naive CD8+ T cells from PBMCs. The receptors originated from a man between 18 and 29 years old in good health. Some clones in this sample may be carry-over from other donors' samples. The CDR3 runs from the conserved cysteine through the conserved F or W. Fields, in order: J gene, V gene, clone size, D gene, CDR3 protein, CDR3 DNA. A D gene is named only where the DNA matches it firmly. Size is omitted from some rows. Given values are once, few, many or a class for expanded clones.

j_gene: TRBJ2-7
v_gene: TRBV10-2
abundance: .
d_gene: TRBD1
CDR3aa: CASTGTGTDSYEQYF
CDR3nt: TGCGCCAGCACCGGAACCGGGACAGACTCCTACGAGCAGTACTTC

j_gene: TRBJ2-1
v_gene: TRBV27
abundance: .
d_gene: TRBD2
CDR3aa: CASSSTSGRDYEQFF
CDR3nt: TGTGCCAGCAGTTCTACTAGCGGGAGGGACTATGAGCAGTTCTTC

j_gene: TRBJ2-1
v_gene: TRBV19
abundance: .
d_gene: .
CDR3aa: CASSSYDEQFF
CDR3nt: TGTGCCAGTAGTTCTTACGATGAGCAGTTCTTC

j_gene: TRBJ2-7
v_gene: TRBV28
abundance: .
d_gene: TRBD1
CDR3aa: CASSYRARGQDSYEQYF
CDR3nt: TGTGCCAGCAGTTATCGGGCCCGGGGACAGGATTCCTACGAGCAGTACTTC

j_gene: TRBJ2-7
v_gene: TRBV5-1
abundance: .
d_gene: .
CDR3aa: CASSDSLDEQYF
CDR3nt: TGCGCCAGCAGTGACAGCCTCGACGAGCAGTACTTC

j_gene: TRBJ2-1
v_gene: TRBV27
abundance: .
d_gene: .
CDR3aa: CASSLWGLGEQFF
CDR3nt: TGTGCCAGCAGTTTATGGGGACTGGGTGAGCAGTTCTTC

j_gene: TRBJ2-2
v_gene: TRBV6-1
abundance: .
d_gene: .
CDR3aa: CASSGITGELFF
CDR3nt: TGTGCCAGCAGCGGGATCACCGGGGAGCTGTTTTTT

j_gene: TRBJ2-1
v_gene: TRBV27
abundance: .
d_gene: .
CDR3aa: CAGGPAFNEQFF
CDR3nt: TGCGCCGGGGGGCCGGCATTCAATGAGCAGTTCTTC

j_gene: TRBJ1-4
v_gene: TRBV9
abundance: .
d_gene: TRBD1
CDR3aa: CASSAGTGGYEKLFF
CDR3nt: TGTGCCAGCAGCGCCGGGACAGGGGGCTATGAAAAACTGTTTTTT

j_gene: TRBJ1-2
v_gene: TRBV6-5
abundance: .
d_gene: TRBD1
CDR3aa: CASMVTGGGYGYTF
CDR3nt: TGTGCCAGCATGGTTACAGGGGGTGGGTATGGCTACACCTTC

j_gene: TRBJ1-2
v_gene: TRBV28
abundance: .
d_gene: .
CDR3aa: CATSGEGGYGYTF
CDR3nt: TGTGCCACCAGCGGGGAGGGCGGCTATGGCTACACCTTC

j_gene: TRBJ2-7
v_gene: TRBV28
abundance: .
d_gene: TRBD2
CDR3aa: CASRSGSSYEQYF
CDR3nt: TGTGCCAGCAGGAGCGGGAGCTCCTACGAGCAGTACTTC

j_gene: TRBJ2-3
v_gene: TRBV7-9
abundance: .
d_gene: TRBD2
CDR3aa: CASSTGLAGVDTQYF
CDR3nt: TGTGCCAGCAGCACGGGACTAGCGGGAGTTGATACGCAGTATTTT

j_gene: TRBJ1-3
v_gene: TRBV13
abundance: .
d_gene: .
CDR3aa: CASSVGVSGNTIYF
CDR3nt: TGTGCCAGCAGCGTAGGGGTCTCTGGAAACACCATATATTTT

j_gene: TRBJ2-2
v_gene: TRBV7-6
abundance: .
d_gene: .
CDR3aa: CASRLEGGTGELFF
CDR3nt: TGTGCCAGCAGACTCGAGGGGGGCACCGGGGAGCTGTTTTTT

j_gene: TRBJ2-5
v_gene: TRBV29-1
abundance: once
d_gene: TRBD2
CDR3aa: CSVTSGLTQETQYF
CDR3nt: TGCAGCGTAACATCGGGACTAACCCAAGAGACCCAGTACTTC

j_gene: TRBJ2-1
v_gene: TRBV4-3
abundance: .
d_gene: TRBD2
CDR3aa: CASSQGLAGVWNEQFF
CDR3nt: TGCGCCAGCAGCCAGGGACTAGCGGGAGTCTGGAATGAGCAGTTCTTC

j_gene: TRBJ2-7
v_gene: TRBV19
abundance: .
d_gene: TRBD2
CDR3aa: CASSVVAGGPAGEQYF
CDR3nt: TGTGCCAGTAGTGTCGTAGCGGGAGGCCCCGCCGGGGAGCAGTACTTC

j_gene: TRBJ2-7
v_gene: TRBV19
abundance: .
d_gene: .
CDR3aa: CASSPRETGGSEQYF
CDR3nt: TGTGCCAGTAGTCCGAGAGAAACAGGCGGGTCCGAGCAGTACTTC

j_gene: TRBJ1-4
v_gene: TRBV7-9
abundance: .
d_gene: TRBD1
CDR3aa: CASSSQGAGEKLFF
CDR3nt: TGTGCCAGCAGCTCTCAGGGGGCCGGTGAAAAACTGTTTTTT

j_gene: TRBJ1-1
v_gene: TRBV25-1
abundance: .
d_gene: TRBD1
CDR3aa: CASSDRQGKNTEAFF
CDR3nt: TGTGCCAGCAGTGACCGACAGGGGAAGAACACTGAAGCTTTCTTT

j_gene: TRBJ2-1
v_gene: TRBV15
abundance: .
d_gene: TRBD2
CDR3aa: CATSTAREGRGNEQFF
CDR3nt: TGTGCCACCAGCACGGCTCGGGAGGGCCGGGGGAATGAGCAGTTCTTC

j_gene: TRBJ2-6
v_gene: TRBV11-2
abundance: .
d_gene: .
CDR3aa: CASSLGPPGANVLTF
CDR3nt: TGTGCCAGCAGCTTGGGCCCGCCTGGGGCCAACGTCCTGACTTTC

j_gene: TRBJ2-1
v_gene: TRBV28
abundance: .
d_gene: TRBD2
CDR3aa: CASSHGLLAGAWQFF
CDR3nt: TGTGCCAGCAGTCACGGGCTTCTAGCGGGAGCCTGGCAGTTCTTC